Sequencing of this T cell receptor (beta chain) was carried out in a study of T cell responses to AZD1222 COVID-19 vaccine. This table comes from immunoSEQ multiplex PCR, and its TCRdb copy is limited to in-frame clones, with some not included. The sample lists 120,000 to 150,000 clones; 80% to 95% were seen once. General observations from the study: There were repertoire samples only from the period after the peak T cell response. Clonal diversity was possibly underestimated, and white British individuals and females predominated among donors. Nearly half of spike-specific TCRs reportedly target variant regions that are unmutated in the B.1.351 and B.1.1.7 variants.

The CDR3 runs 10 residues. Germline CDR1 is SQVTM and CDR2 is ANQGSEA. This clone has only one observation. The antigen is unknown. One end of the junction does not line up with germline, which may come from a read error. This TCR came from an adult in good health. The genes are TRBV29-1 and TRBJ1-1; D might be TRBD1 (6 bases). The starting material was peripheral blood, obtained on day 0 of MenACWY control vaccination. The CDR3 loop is CSVGDTEAFF. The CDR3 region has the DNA TGCAGCGTTGGGGACACAGAAGCTTTCTTT.